Reported below is one TCR beta chain. In the original workflow: Reference gene primer amplification gave nucleated cell count estimates. Produced via immunoSEQ multiplex PCR; TCRdb's table is partial and in-frame only. That table furnishes V, J and clone size, whereas the DNA furnished D and trimming. Found here are about 65,000 clones, around four fifths of them singletons; the top ten hold about 15%. The data derive from a study of blood T cell repertoires in COVID-19. About the study: The United States, Italy and Spain were the sources of the acute and convalescent COVID-19 samples. Sample material is recorded as cDNA or gDNA derived from T cells, B-cell-depleted T cells, or PBMCs.

The receptor was derived from a man aged 80 or over with acute or convalescent COVID-19. Sequences were obtained from peripheral blood.

The CDR3: CSVTPPGQESYGYTF. DNA of the CDR3: TGCAGCGTGACCCCTCCGGGACAGGAGAGCTATGGCTACACCTTC. The chain recombines TRBV29-1 with TRBJ1-2; 8 nucleotides line up with TRBD1. Per the germline V gene, CDR1 is SQVTM and CDR2 is ANQGSEA. The ends lost 6 bases at V and 4 bases at J; junction bases unmatched: 13. The CDR3 is made up of 15 amino acids.